Shown below are 30 T cell receptor beta chains from a single sample sequenced in a study of blood T cell repertoires in COVID-19. Data came from immunoSEQ multiplex PCR; TCRdb stores just in-frame clones and leaves some out. The table records fewer than 200,000 clones, 92% of them present only once. The material sequenced was peripheral blood. The receptors were gathered from a man aged 25 to 40 with COVID-19, enrolled during active disease.

V and J are TRBV2 and TRBJ1-6; TRBD1 matches at 8 bases. CDR1 SNHLY and CDR2 FYNNEI come from the germline V gene. J gave up 6 bases and V 7 bases, and 5 bases lay outside the gene matches. The CDR3 extends over 14 amino acids. In DNA form, the CDR3 reads TGTGCCAGCACCGAGGGACAGGTTAATTCACCCCTCCACTTT. Encoded protein: CASTEGQVNSPLHF.

The V and J genes are TRBV5-1 and TRBJ2-2, with TRBD2 identical over 12 bases. With 1 base clipped from V and 0 bases from J, the junction kept 13 bases outside the gene matches. The CDR3 loop spans 21 amino acids. The V gene's germline CDR1 is SGHRS and CDR2 YFSETQ. CDR3 nucleotide sequence: TGCGCCAGCAGCTTGCTGCCGGGACAGGGACTAGCGGGTACGAACACCGGGGAGCTGTTTTTT. Encoded protein: CASSLLPGQGLAGTNTGELFF.

This chain joins TRBV6-6 and TRBJ2-1; 14 nucleotides align to TRBD2. Trimming removed 8 bases from V and 8 bases from J; junction bases left unmatched: 5. Germline V gives CDR1 MNHNY, CDR2 SVGAGI (reference sequence). This CDR3 comprises 14 residues. The CDR3 DNA reads as TGTGCCAGCCGGGGACTAGCGGGAGTAGATGAGCAGTTCTTC. Translation gives CASRGLAGVDEQFF.

The chain recombines TRBV28 with TRBJ1-1; possibly TRBD1 for D (6 bases). Germline CDR1 and CDR2: MDHEN and SYDVKM. The CDR3 totals 16 residues. V was trimmed by 5 bases and J by 1 base, leaving 17 bases between them. CDR3 loop: CASSPASGTPNTEAFF. In DNA, the CDR3 is TGTGCCAGCAGTCCCGCTTCCGGGACACCGAACACTGAAGCTTTCTTT.

The rearrangement links TRBV7-9 to TRBJ1-3; a possible D gene is TRBD1 (6 bases). The V end was cut by 4 bases, the J end by 3 bases, with 7 bases between. The CDR3 loop spans 13 amino acids. Germline-derived CDR1 and CDR2 are SEHNR and FQNEAQ (reference sequence). Written as DNA, the CDR3 is TGTGCCAGCAGCTACAGGGATGGAAACACCATATATTTT. Translating it yields CASSYRDGNTIYF.

J is TRBJ1-1 and V is TRBV4-3; possible D gene TRBD1, 5 bases. The CDR3 runs to 16 residues. Germline V lookup: CDR1 LGHNA, CDR2 YSLEER. Trimming took 1 base from V and 4 from J, leaving 16 bases between them. CDR3 protein: CASSQGLQGMFTEAFF. The CDR3 nucleotides are TGCGCCAGCAGCCAAGGTTTGCAGGGAATGTTCACTGAAGCTTTCTTT.

The chain joins TRBV19 to TRBJ2-3, with D possibly TRBD2 on 5 matching bases. The V end lost 1 base, the J end lost 5 bases, and 10 bases lay between the germline ends. The CDR3 extends over 14 amino acids. Per the germline V gene, CDR1 is LNHDA and CDR2 is SQIVND (reference sequence). The DNA for the CDR3 is TGTGCCAGTAGTATAGGGGAGTGGCAAGATACGCAGTATTTT. Encoded protein: CASSIGEWQDTQYF. Using reference TRBV19 and TRBJ2-3 for the parts outside the CDR3, the full variable domain is DGGITQSPKYLFRKEGQNVTLSCEQNLNHDAMYWYRQDPGQGLRLIYYSQIVNDFQKGDIAEGYSVSREKKESFPLTVTSAQKNPTAFYLCASSIGEWQDTQYFGPGTRLTVL.

The chain uses TRBV5-1 and TRBJ1-5, with D tentatively TRBD1 (5 bases). Germline CDR1 is SGHRS and CDR2 is YFSETQ. Deletions cut 0 bases from V and 7 bases from J, with 14 bases between. There are 15 residues in the CDR3. In DNA, the CDR3 is TGCGCCAGCAGCTTGGCTGGGGCCGAGCGCCAGCCCCAGCATTTT. Amino acid sequence: CASSLAGAERQPQHF.

The chain recombines TRBV4-3 with TRBJ1-4; D is unresolved. Germline assignment: CDR1 LGHNA and CDR2 YSLEER. There are 17 residues in the CDR3. Trimming took off 0 bases at V and 7 bases at J, with 18 bases between the two ends. In nucleotides, the CDR3 is TGCGCCAGCAGCCAAGAGCTGGCGGGCGCCCGAGGTGAAAAACTGTTTTTT. Its protein product is CASSQELAGARGEKLFF.

This chain links TRBV10-3 with TRBJ1-6; 8 positions agree with TRBD1. Germline V lookup: CDR1 ENHRY, CDR2 SYGVKD. The CDR3 consists of 20 residues. J gave up 0 bases and V 5 bases, and 15 bases lay outside the gene matches. The CDR3 region is CAISSTGDLSTSSYNSPLHF. The CDR3 DNA follows: TGTGCCATCAGTTCGACAGGGGACCTATCGACGAGCTCCTATAATTCACCCCTCCACTTT.

The chain couples TRBV4-1 to TRBJ1-1; 9 bases line up with TRBD1. The CDR3 consists of 15 residues. Germline CDR1 and CDR2: MGHRA and YSYEKL. V lost 0 bases and J lost 5; bases outside the gene matches: 4. The DNA for the CDR3 is TGCGCCAGCAGCCAAGAGACAGGGGGGACAACTGAAGCTTTCTTT. It codes for CASSQETGGTTEAFF.

Here the CDR3 reads CASSDYEAYNEQFF. CDR3 DNA: TGTGCCAGCAGCGACTATGAGGCCTACAATGAGCAGTTCTTC. The chain has TRBV9 and TRBJ2-1, with unresolved D. Looked up from germline, CDR1 is SGDLS and CDR2 is YYNGEE. Trimming cost V 3 bases and J 2 bases, with 9 bases left between them. The CDR3 loop spans 14 amino acids. The full variable domain, rest sourced from reference TRBV9 and TRBJ2-1, is DSGVTQTPKHLITATGQRVTLRCSPRSGDLSVYWYQQSLDQGLQFLIQYYNGEERAKGNILERFSAQQFPDLHSELNLSSLELGDSALYFCASSDYEAYNEQFFGPGTRLTVL.

CDR3 loop: CASSFAISNQPQHF. The CDR3 DNA reads as TGTGCCAGCAGTTTCGCTATTAGCAATCAGCCCCAGCATTTT. The chain links TRBV27 to TRBJ1-5; D is uncertain. V lost 3 bases, J lost 0 bases, and 6 bases lay in between. From germline, CDR1 is MNHEY and CDR2 SMNVEV (reference sequence). This CDR3 spans 14 amino acids.

The J gene is TRBJ1-2, the V gene TRBV5-1, with D possibly TRBD1 on 5 matching bases. Germline CDR1 is SGHRS and CDR2 is YFSETQ. V lost 4 bases to trimming and J lost 8 bases, with 36 bases between them. The CDR3 has 20 residues. This CDR3 is CASSPNWRAGTREYTFGYTF. The DNA for the CDR3 is TGCGCCAGCAGCCCTAATTGGAGGGCCGGGACCCGAGAATATACTTTCGGCTACACCTTC.

V gene TRBV6-6 combines with J gene TRBJ2-7, with 7 positions matching TRBD2. The V and J ends lost 5 bases and 5 bases, in that order; junction bases with no gene match: 12. The CDR3 spans 15 residues. The germline gives CDR1 MNHNY, CDR2 SVGAGI (reference sequence). CDR3 in amino acids: CASSGLVRSPDEQYF. In DNA, the CDR3 is TGTGCCAGCAGTGGACTAGTGAGATCCCCGGACGAGCAGTACTTC.

This chain connects TRBV4-2 to TRBJ1-3, with a tentative D call TRBD1 (5 bases). The ends were cut back, 3 bases at V and 2 bases at J, with 11 bases in the middle. This CDR3 region has 15 residues. Germline V gives CDR1 LGHNA, CDR2 YNFKEQ. The DNA of the CDR3 is TGTGCCAGCAGCCAGGGTCCAGGGACTGGAAACACCATATATTTT. This sequence encodes CASSQGPGTGNTIYF.

The chain is built from TRBV6-5 and TRBJ1-2; maybe TRBD1 (5 bases). Germline V gene data show CDR1 as MNHEY and CDR2 as SVGAGI. Trimming cost V 4 bases and J 3 bases, with 18 bases left between them. CDR3 length: 16 residues. As DNA, the CDR3 is TGTGCCAGCAGTTGGTCGTCGATTGGGGGGGACTATGGCTACACCTTC. It specifies CASSWSSIGGDYGYTF.

V gene TRBV6-5 combines with J gene TRBJ2-7, with D perhaps TRBD1 (5 bases). V was clipped by 6 bases and J by 2 bases, with 14 bases between them. Germline loops: CDR1 MNHEY, CDR2 SVGAGI. This CDR3 spans 14 amino acids. The CDR3 spells CASSPDTDTYEQYF. The CDR3 region has the DNA TGTGCCAGCAGCCCCGACACGGACACCTACGAGCAGTACTTC.

The chain recombines TRBV7-3 with TRBJ2-6, with D possibly TRBD2 on 5 matching bases. CDR1 SGHTA and CDR2 FQGTGA come from the germline V gene. Trimming stripped 3 bases from V and 2 bases from J, with 8 bases between. The CDR3 is 15 residues long. CDR3 sequence reads: CASSLAGTGANVLTF. In DNA, the CDR3 is TGTGCCAGCAGCTTGGCCGGGACTGGGGCCAACGTCCTGACTTTC.

This chain joins TRBV7-2 and TRBJ1-5, with 9 bases that match TRBD1. In germline, CDR1 is SGHTA, CDR2 FQGNSA. Germline trimming cut 5 bases from V and 6 bases from J; bases unmatched to any gene: 5. This CDR3 contains 14 residues. DNA of the CDR3: TGTGCCAGCAGCCCAGACAGGGGGGTTCAGCCCCAGCATTTT. Its translation is CASSPDRGVQPQHF.

J is TRBJ1-5 and V is TRBV7-2, with a possible D match to TRBD1 (5 bases). CDR1 is SGHTA and CDR2 is FQGNSA in the germline V gene. Deletions cut 1 base from V and 3 bases from J, with 10 bases between. The CDR3 runs to 15 residues. Here the CDR3 DNA reads TGTGCCAGCAGCTTAGTGGGGGGAGTCAATCAGCCCCAGCATTTT. It is translated as CASSLVGGVNQPQHF.

This chain connects TRBV7-8 to TRBJ1-5; the D gene is possibly TRBD1 (5 bases). Germline-derived CDR1 and CDR2 are SGHVS and FQNEAQ. The CDR3 extends over 14 amino acids. Trimming stripped 1 base from V and 4 bases from J, with 8 bases between. The CDR3 reads CASSLERGNQPQHF. Written as DNA, the CDR3 is TGTGCCAGCAGCTTAGAGCGGGGGAATCAGCCCCAGCATTTT.

The gene calls are TRBV3-1 (or the pseudogene TRBV3-2) and TRBJ1-1; D call uncertain. The CDR3 consists of 13 residues. V lost 5 bases and J 0 bases, leaving 7 bases between the germline ends. Germline V gene sequence: CDR1 LGHDT, CDR2 YNNKEL (reference sequence). CDR3 bases: TGTGCCAGCAGCTGGGAGGTGAACACTGAAGCTTTCTTT. It is translated as CASSWEVNTEAFF.

The chain combines TRBV5-5 with TRBJ1-1; weak D call: TRBD1 (5 bases). The germline V gene has CDR1 SGHKS and CDR2 YYEKEE (reference sequence). The CDR3 runs to 15 residues. Trimming shortened V by 4 bases and J by 6 bases, and 19 bases separated the two germline ends. CDR3 sequence: CASSLRWGKISEAFF. CDR3 DNA: TGTGCCAGCAGCCTCAGGTGGGGCAAAATTTCTGAAGCTTTCTTT.

The chain combines TRBV19 with TRBJ2-7; 8 nucleotides match TRBD1. Germline V gives CDR1 LNHDA, CDR2 SQIVND (reference sequence). The CDR3 is 14 residues long. The trim removed 3 bases at V and 5 bases at J, leaving 6 bases unmatched. The CDR3 spells CASSIAGGRNEQYF. DNA for the CDR3: TGTGCCAGTAGTATCGCAGGGGGCAGGAACGAGCAGTACTTC.

This chain's CDR3 is CASSYRVAVGTEAFF. The CDR3 DNA reads TGTGCCAGCAGTTACAGGGTAGCGGTTGGCACTGAAGCTTTCTTT. The genes are TRBV6-2 or TRBV6-3 and TRBJ1-1; no reliable D call. V lost 2 bases and J lost 4, with 14 bases in between. The CDR3 is made up of 15 amino acids. The germline CDR1 and CDR2 sequences are MNHEY and SVGEGT.

The rearrangement uses TRBV15 and TRBJ2-7; no firm D call. Trimming left V 1 base short and J 1 base short, with 8 bases between. CDR1 and CDR2 from the germline V gene are LNHNV and YYDKDF (reference sequence). The CDR3 runs to 14 residues. Here the CDR3 reads CATSRVASSYEQYF. CDR3 bases: TGTGCCACCAGCAGAGTTGCGTCTTCCTACGAGCAGTACTTC.

The chain couples TRBV6-2 or TRBV6-3 to TRBJ2-4; 7 bases are shared with TRBD2. This CDR3 is 16 amino acids long. Germline V gene lookup returns CDR1 MNHEY and CDR2 SVGEGT. Germline trimming cut 6 bases from V and 6 bases from J; bases unmatched to any gene: 14. This CDR3 is CASSPPRGEGRNIQYF. DNA of the CDR3: TGTGCCAGCAGCCCCCCTAGAGGGGAGGGCCGAAACATTCAGTACTTC.

This chain uses TRBV19 with TRBJ2-3; 8 nucleotides match TRBD2. The CDR3 covers 17 residues. Germline V gene data show CDR1 as LNHDA and CDR2 as SQIVND (reference sequence). V was clipped by 4 bases and J by 2 bases; unmatched bases: 11. The CDR3 reads CASSTRGGLTLTDTQYF. In nucleotides, the CDR3 is TGTGCCAGTAGTACCCGGGGGGGCTTAACGCTCACAGATACGCAGTATTTT.

The V call is TRBV6-5, the J call TRBJ2-3; 10 bases line up with TRBD1. This CDR3 is 16 amino acids long. Germline loops: CDR1 MNHEY, CDR2 SVGAGI. With V trimmed by 4 bases and J by 3 bases, 7 bases remained unmatched. CDR3 nucleotide sequence: TGTGCCAGCAGTTCCGCCGGGACAGGGGATACAGATACGCAGTATTTT. Protein: CASSSAGTGDTDTQYF.